Listed below are T cell receptor beta chains from one sample, sequenced in a study of blood T cell repertoires in COVID-19. Profiled with immunoSEQ multiplex PCR; TCRdb holds only in-frame clones, not every one. The table records approximately 200,000 clones, around 87% of them present only once. What was sequenced was PBMCs or T cells enriched from blood (not recorded which). The receptors were gathered from a woman between 18 and 29 years old in a cohort exposed to, infected with or recovered from COVID-19 (not recorded which). The CDR3 runs from the conserved cysteine through the conserved F or W. The D gene is left open where the match is weak. A row's size may be missing; if present it is once, few, many or a size class.

-	TRBV9	-	TRBJ2-2	CASSVVGAGELFF	TGTGCCAGCAGCGTAGTAGGGGCCGGGGAGCTGTTTTTT
-	TRBV27	-	TRBJ1-2	CASSDSYYGYTF	TGTGCCAGCAGCGACAGTTACTATGGCTACACCTTC
TRBD2	TRBV11-1	-	TRBJ2-1	CASSPRSGRALNEQFF	TGTGCCAGCAGCCCCAGGAGCGGGAGGGCCCTCAATGAGCAGTTCTTC
TRBD1	TRBV28	few	TRBJ1-4	CASLNRGLNEKLFF	TGTGCCAGTCTAAACAGGGGCCTTAATGAAAAACTGTTTTTT
TRBD1	TRBV2	-	TRBJ2-7	CASSVGRDRQYEQYF	TGTGCCAGCAGTGTGGGCCGGGACAGGCAATACGAGCAGTACTTC
TRBD2	TRBV24-1	-	TRBJ2-3	CATSVERGGSDTQYF	TGTGCCACCAGTGTAGAGCGGGGGGGCTCAGATACGCAGTATTTT
-	TRBV6-5	once	TRBJ2-7	CASSTSTTLTYEQYF	TGTGCCAGCAGTACCTCGACGACACTGACCTACGAGCAGTACTTC
TRBD1	TRBV9	-	TRBJ2-1	CASSVAGQGNWNEQFF	TGTGCCAGCAGCGTAGCAGGACAGGGTAATTGGAATGAGCAGTTCTTC
TRBD1	TRBV12-5	-	TRBJ1-2	CASGLVPGAGGKNGYTF	TGTGCTAGTGGTTTGGTACCCGGTGCAGGGGGAAAGAATGGCTACACCTTC
-	TRBV2	-	TRBJ1-3	CASRPGGTSGNTIYF	TGTGCCAGCAGGCCGGGGGGCACCTCTGGAAACACCATATATTTT
TRBD2	TRBV6-2/TRBV6-3	-	TRBJ2-1	CASSYNRGLAAYNEQFF	TGTGCCAGCAGTTACAATCGGGGACTAGCGGCTTACAATGAGCAGTTCTTC
TRBD1	TRBV5-1	-	TRBJ2-7	CASSWTGTEDYEQYF	TGCGCCAGCAGCTGGACCGGGACAGAAGATTACGAGCAGTACTTC
-	TRBV27	-	TRBJ2-2	CASSLTPTGELFF	TGTGCCAGCAGTCTGACACCTACCGGGGAGCTGTTTTTT
-	TRBV5-1	-	TRBJ1-1	CASSFTQGYTEAFF	TGCGCCAGCAGCTTTACCCAGGGTTACACTGAAGCTTTCTTT
-	TRBV7-8	-	TRBJ2-3	CASSFDSHGADTQYF	TGTGCCAGCAGCTTCGACAGCCATGGGGCAGATACGCAGTATTTT
TRBD1	TRBV7-8	-	TRBJ1-6	CASSLETGALGSPLHF	TGTGCCAGCAGCTTAGAGACAGGGGCCTTAGGGTCACCCCTCCACTTT
TRBD2	TRBV7-8	-	TRBJ2-5	CASRRLAGGETQYF	TGTGCCAGCAGAAGACTAGCGGGAGGAGAGACCCAGTACTTC
-	TRBV3-1/TRBV3-2	-	TRBJ1-1	CASSLTRSDTEAFF	TGTGCCAGCAGCCTCACTAGATCCGACACTGAAGCTTTCTTT
-	TRBV30	-	TRBJ1-1	CAWSAPGQGRAFF	TGTGCCTGGAGTGCGCCAGGTCAAGGTAGGGCTTTCTTT
-	TRBV24-1	-	TRBJ1-3	CATSEQDRQAGNTIYF	TGTGCCACCAGTGAACAGGACAGACAAGCTGGAAACACCATATATTTT
-	TRBV5-6	-	TRBJ2-2	CASSLVRAGTGELFF	TGTGCCAGCAGCCTCGTGCGGGCGGGCACCGGGGAGCTGTTTTTT
-	TRBV2	-	TRBJ2-3	CASSEPEDTQYF	TGTGCCAGCAGTGAGCCCGAGGATACGCAGTATTTT
-	TRBV9	-	TRBJ2-3	CASSVVEADTQYF	TGTGCCAGCAGCGTAGTCGAGGCAGATACGCAGTATTTT
-	TRBV19	once	TRBJ2-7	CASSTRFGPYEQYF	TGTGCCAGTAGTACCCGGTTCGGTCCCTACGAGCAGTACTTC
-	TRBV10-3	once	TRBJ1-2	CAISELPDYGYTF	TGTGCCATCAGTGAGCTTCCCGACTATGGCTACACCTTC
-	TRBV5-1	-	TRBJ2-7	CASSLDQTYEQYF	TGCGCCAGCAGCTTGGACCAGACCTACGAGCAGTACTTC
-	TRBV19	-	TRBJ2-2	CASSRQGTTGELFF	TGTGCCAGTAGTCGCCAGGGGACAACCGGGGAGCTGTTTTTT
TRBD1	TRBV5-5	-	TRBJ1-5	CASSSDRSNQPQHF	TGTGCCAGCAGCTCGGACAGGAGCAATCAGCCCCAGCATTTT
-	TRBV18	-	TRBJ1-6	CASSPLQGNSPLHF	TGTGCCAGCTCACCCTTGCAGGGGAATTCACCCCTCCACTTT
TRBD2	TRBV2	-	TRBJ2-2	CASNLRGVRELFF	TGTGCCAGCAACCTCCGGGGGGTCCGGGAGCTGTTTTTT
-	TRBV28	-	TRBJ2-5	CASSSNPWGGPQETQYF	TGTGCCAGCAGTTCCAACCCTTGGGGGGGGCCCCAAGAGACCCAGTACTTC
TRBD2	TRBV7-6	-	TRBJ2-3	CASSLRTSGSTDTQYF	TGTGCCAGCAGCCTACGGACTAGCGGGAGCACAGATACGCAGTATTTT
-	TRBV5-6	-	TRBJ2-2	CATEENGRTGELFF	TGTGCCACGGAGGAAAATGGTCGGACCGGGGAGCTGTTTTTT
-	TRBV2	few	TRBJ2-5	CASSPDSNQETQYF	TGTGCCAGCAGTCCGGACAGTAACCAAGAGACCCAGTACTTC
TRBD1	TRBV19	few	TRBJ1-6	CASSMGTGAGSPLHF	TGTGCCAGTAGTATGGGGACAGGGGCGGGATCACCCCTCCACTTT
-	TRBV7-2	many	TRBJ2-3	CASSLGIGGRTSTDTQYF	TGTGCCAGCAGCTTAGGAATCGGGGGGCGAACTAGCACAGATACGCAGTATTTT
-	TRBV2	-	TRBJ1-1	CASSEERDSEAFF	TGTGCCAGCAGTGAAGAGCGGGACTCTGAAGCTTTCTTT
-	TRBV6-5	-	TRBJ1-5	CASSYSLIQPQHF	TGTGCCAGCAGTTACTCCCTTATTCAGCCCCAGCATTTT
TRBD2	TRBV10-3	-	TRBJ2-7	CAISPTGTRVNEQYF	TGTGCCATCAGTCCTACGGGGACTAGGGTCAACGAGCAGTACTTC
-	TRBV28	few	TRBJ1-1	CASSRRARQAFF	TGTGCCAGCAGTAGGCGGGCCCGGCAAGCTTTCTTT
TRBD1	TRBV10-3	-	TRBJ1-6	CAISVGTGASGSPLHF	TGTGCCATCAGTGTCGGGACAGGGGCTTCTGGTTCACCCCTCCACTTT
TRBD1	TRBV19	-	TRBJ1-4	CASKELGGTNEKLFF	TGTGCCAGTAAGGAGTTAGGGGGCACTAATGAAAAACTGTTTTTT
TRBD1	TRBV5-4	few	TRBJ1-6	CASSTQTGGLSPLHF	TGTGCCAGCAGCACCCAGACAGGGGGCCTTTCACCCCTCCACTTT